Each of the 23 T cell receptor beta chains below was sequenced from the same sample in a study of blood T cell repertoires in COVID-19 (dated by TCRdb to about 2020). Library preparation employed the immunoSEQ multiplex PCR assay. This immuneACCESS table, as held by TCRdb, lists in-frame sequences with V and J called but not all clones. Of the missing ones, under half trace to an unresolved V gene in checked studies; the others have no known cause. Within this sample are roughly 220,000 clones, with 80% to 90% of them counted one time only. The top ten clones comprise roughly 14% of the sample. Sequences were obtained from PBMCs or T cells enriched from blood (not recorded which). The source of these receptors is a woman aged 45-65 years with acute COVID-19.

This clone has at least ten counts. Distinct nucleotide sequences in the sample also encode this CDR3. The V and J genes are TRBV9 and TRBJ1-5, with 7 positions matching TRBD1. The CDR3 sequence is 15 residues long. Germline lookup yields CDR1 SGDLS and CDR2 YYNGEE. V lost 4 bases and J lost 7; bases outside the gene matches: 11. The CDR3 reads CASSPYTGVGQPQHF. For the CDR3, the DNA is TGTGCCAGCAGCCCATACACAGGGGTGGGGCAGCCCCAGCATTTT.

The gene calls are TRBV28 and TRBJ1-2; perhaps TRBD1 as D (5 bases). The CDR3 covers 12 residues. The V end lost 3 bases, the J end lost 4 bases, and 6 bases lay between the germline ends. Germline V CDR1 and CDR2: MDHEN, SYDVKM. CDR3 sequence (DNA): TGTGCCAGCAGTTTTCAGGGCTATGGCTACACCTTC. It is translated as CASSFQGYGYTF.

This sequence joins TRBV24-1 and TRBJ1-5; 10 bases are shared with TRBD1. V gave up 2 bases and J gave up 0 bases; unmatched junction bases: 6. The CDR3 covers 18 residues. CDR1 and CDR2 (germline): KGHDR, SFDVKD. Here the CDR3 DNA reads TGTGCCACCAGTGATTCCCGACAGGGGGCTTATAGCAATCAGCCCCAGCATTTT. The encoded protein is CATSDSRQGAYSNQPQHF.

The chain is built from TRBV27 and TRBJ2-7; 9 bases map to TRBD2. Germline CDR1 reads MNHEY; CDR2 reads SMNVEV (reference sequence). Germline trimming cut 6 bases from V and 1 base from J; bases unmatched to any gene: 10. The CDR3 consists of 16 residues. CDR3 DNA: TGTGCCAGCAGCCCTGCGGGGGGGAGAGGGTCCTACGAGCAGTACTTC. Its translation is CASSPAGGRGSYEQYF.

CDR3 coding DNA: TGTGCCAGTCTCCCCAGGTTCGGGACACCCGAGAACTATGGCTACACCTTC. This sequence encodes CASLPRFGTPENYGYTF. J is TRBJ1-2 and V is TRBV19, with a possible D match to TRBD1 (6 bases). The ends were cut back, 8 bases at V and 2 bases at J, with 24 bases in the middle. The CDR3 runs 17 residues. The V gene's germline CDR1 is LNHDA and CDR2 SQIVND (reference sequence).

The CDR3, as DNA: TGTGCCAGCACCCGGACAGGGGCGACGGGCGAGCAGTACTTC. It codes for CASTRTGATGEQYF. The V gene is TRBV27, the J gene TRBJ2-7, with TRBD1 matching 9 bases. Germline CDR1 MNHEY, CDR2 SMNVEV (reference sequence). This CDR3 has 14 amino acids. V was clipped by 7 bases and J by 6 bases; unmatched bases: 10.

This chain connects TRBV12-3 or TRBV12-4 to TRBJ1-5; TRBD1 is a possible D gene (6 bases). The length of the CDR3 is 13 residues. Trimming pared 7 bases from V and 2 bases from J, leaving 9 bases between. CDR3 region: CASNEGGNQPQHF. CDR3 nucleotide sequence: TGTGCCAGCAATGAGGGGGGCAATCAGCCCCAGCATTTT.

The chain joins TRBV30 to TRBJ2-1; TRBD2 matches 11 bases. This CDR3 region has 15 residues. Germline V gene lookup returns CDR1 GTSNPN and CDR2 SVGIG (reference sequence). V was pared by 2 bases and J by 5 bases, with 5 bases of the junction left unmatched. In DNA, the CDR3 is TGTGCCTGGAGTCGCGGGACTAGCGGAAACAATGAGCAGTTCTTC. Amino acids: CAWSRGTSGNNEQFF.

The rearrangement joins TRBV10-3 to TRBJ2-3, with D possibly being TRBD2 (5 bases). The CDR3 has 14 amino acids. Trimming stripped 5 bases from V and 1 base from J, with 10 bases between. Germline loops: CDR1 ENHRY, CDR2 SYGVKD. For the CDR3, the DNA is TGTGCCATCAGTCTGGACTTTCGCACAGATACGCAGTATTTT. Its protein product is CAISLDFRTDTQYF.

The chain has TRBV5-1 and TRBJ1-1, with D perhaps matching TRBD1 (6 bases). CDR3 length: 13 residues. Between the trimmed V and J ends, which lost 4 bases and 3 bases, there was a span of 10 bases. Germline assignment: CDR1 SGHRS and CDR2 YFSETQ. As DNA, the CDR3 is TGCGCCAGCAGCGTCGGACAGTACACTGAAGCTTTCTTT. Residues: CASSVGQYTEAFF.

This rearrangement joins TRBV30 to TRBJ1-1; 8 bases fit TRBD1. V gave up 5 bases and J gave up 1 base; unmatched junction bases: 6. CDR3 length equals 14 residues. Germline CDR1 GTSNPN, CDR2 SVGIG (reference sequence). Here the CDR3 DNA reads TGTGCCTGGGACAGGGGAGGCGGGAACACTGAAGCTTTCTTT. Its translation is CAWDRGGGNTEAFF.

The chain employs TRBV5-1 and TRBJ2-5; perhaps TRBD1 as D (7 bases). Trimming stripped 2 bases from V and 7 bases from J, with 21 bases between. CDR1 and CDR2 from the germline V gene are SGHRS and YFSETQ. The CDR3 extends over 16 amino acids. The CDR3 region is CASSFTGQGGRGTQYF. The CDR3 coding sequence is TGCGCCAGCAGCTTTACAGGGCAGGGGGGACGGGGGACCCAGTACTTC.

The chain links TRBV28 to TRBJ2-7; the match to TRBD1 covers 9 bases. Germline CDR1 reads MDHEN; CDR2 reads SYDVKM. The V segment lost 1 base and the J segment 4 bases; nucleotides outside the gene matches: 5. The CDR3 extends over 15 amino acids. This chain's CDR3 is CASSLLGGTGYEQYF. CDR3 coding DNA: TGTGCCAGCAGTTTATTAGGGGGGACAGGGTACGAGCAGTACTTC. Using reference TRBV28 and TRBJ2-7 for the parts outside the CDR3, the full variable domain is DVKVTQSSRYLVKRTGEKVFLECVQDMDHENMFWYRQDPGLGLRLIYFSYDVKMKEKGDIPEGYSVSREKKERFSLILESASTNQTSMYLCASSLLGGTGYEQYFGPGTRLTVT.

Turning to this clone: The sample has other DNA sequences that encode this CDR3 too. The chain joins TRBV28 to TRBJ1-2; tentatively, D is TRBD1 (5 bases). The CDR3 has 15 amino acids. Trimming removed 6 bases from V and 2 bases from J, with 16 bases in between. Per germline, CDR1 MDHEN and CDR2 SYDVKM. The CDR3 DNA reads as TGTGCCAGCAGAACTACCGGGCAGGGCAACTATGGCTACACCTTC. It encodes CASRTTGQGNYGYTF.

This chain uses TRBV3-1 (or the pseudogene TRBV3-2) with TRBJ2-7; D possibly corresponds to TRBD1 (5 bases). V was shortened by 1 base and J by 5 bases, with 6 bases between the two germline ends. This CDR3 region has 12 residues. Germline CDR1 LGHDT, CDR2 YNNKEL (reference sequence). CDR3 coding DNA: TGTGCCAGCAGCCAAGTAGGGGACGAGCAGTACTTC. Translation gives CASSQVGDEQYF.

The chain combines TRBV4-1 with TRBJ1-5; D possibly corresponds to TRBD1 (5 bases). The germline CDR1 and CDR2 sequences are MGHRA and YSYEKL. The CDR3 has 16 amino acids. The germline V and J ends were trimmed by 4 bases and 2 bases, with 15 bases remaining between them. In DNA, the CDR3 is TGCGCCAGCAGCCCGAGATATCAGGGTGGCAATCAGCCCCAGCATTTT. Amino acids: CASSPRYQGGNQPQHF.

The rearrangement uses TRBV25-1 and TRBJ2-7, with a tentative D call TRBD1 (5 bases). The CDR3 sequence is 16 residues long. Germline CDR1 and CDR2: MGHDK and SYGVNS. V dropped 2 bases and J dropped 2 bases, with 16 bases sitting between them. CDR3 protein: CASSEGSGRAAYEQYF. The CDR3 nucleotides are TGTGCCAGCAGTGAAGGGTCCGGCAGGGCCGCCTACGAGCAGTACTTC.

This CDR3 reads CASSQVGTSGYEQYF. The CDR3 bases are TGTGCCAGCAGCCAAGTCGGGACTAGCGGCTACGAGCAGTACTTC. This rearrangement joins TRBV3-1 (or the pseudogene TRBV3-2) to TRBJ2-7; 11 positions agree with TRBD2. Germline V gene lookup returns CDR1 LGHDT and CDR2 YNNKEL (reference sequence). This CDR3 has 15 amino acids. The V segment lost 1 base and the J segment 3 bases; nucleotides outside the gene matches: 2.

V gene TRBV7-2 combines with J gene TRBJ2-3; D possibly corresponds to TRBD2 (5 bases). V was cut by 2 bases and J by 1 base, with 7 bases left in between. CDR3 size: 14 residues. Per germline, CDR1 SGHTA and CDR2 FQGNSA. The CDR3: CASSLYSGTDTQYF. The CDR3 bases are TGTGCCAGCAGCTTATATAGCGGCACAGATACGCAGTATTTT.

This chain connects TRBV28 to TRBJ2-1; D perhaps matches TRBD2 (5 bases). Deletions cut 6 bases from V and 0 bases from J, with 12 bases between. The CDR3 runs to 15 residues. The germline gives CDR1 MDHEN, CDR2 SYDVKM. The CDR3 bases are TGTGCCAGCAGACCCCAGCGGACCTCCTACAATGAGCAGTTCTTC. Its translation is CASRPQRTSYNEQFF.

The V and J genes are TRBV4-3 and TRBJ2-7; 9 bases match TRBD1. This CDR3 spans 18 amino acids. The J segment lost 7 bases and the V segment lost 1 base, leaving 17 bases of the junction unmatched. The germline gives CDR1 LGHNA, CDR2 YSLEER. For the CDR3, the DNA is TGCGCCAGCAGCCAAGTGGGACAGGGATACGTTCGACCGAGGGAGCAGTACTTC. This translates into CASSQVGQGYVRPREQYF.

This clone showed up just once. The gene calls are TRBV27 and TRBJ2-1; TRBD2 is a possible D gene (6 bases). Germline V gene lookup returns CDR1 MNHEY and CDR2 SMNVEV (reference sequence). V lost 5 bases to trimming and J lost 8 bases, with 19 bases between them. This CDR3 has 15 amino acids. The CDR3 DNA reads as TGTGCCAGCAGTCCAGGGTACCCGGGGGAGGATGAGCAGTTCTTC. Translated, it gives CASSPGYPGEDEQFF.

This clone was found once. The rearrangement uses TRBV4-1 and TRBJ2-5; 11 bases align to TRBD1. Germline values: CDR1 MGHRA, CDR2 YSYEKL. Losses at the gene ends were 4 bases for V and 7 bases for J; bases not matched to a gene: 5. The CDR3 is made up of 14 amino acids. CDR3: CASSPGQGVVTQYF. Written as DNA, the CDR3 is TGCGCCAGCAGCCCGGGACAGGGGGTTGTGACCCAGTACTTC.